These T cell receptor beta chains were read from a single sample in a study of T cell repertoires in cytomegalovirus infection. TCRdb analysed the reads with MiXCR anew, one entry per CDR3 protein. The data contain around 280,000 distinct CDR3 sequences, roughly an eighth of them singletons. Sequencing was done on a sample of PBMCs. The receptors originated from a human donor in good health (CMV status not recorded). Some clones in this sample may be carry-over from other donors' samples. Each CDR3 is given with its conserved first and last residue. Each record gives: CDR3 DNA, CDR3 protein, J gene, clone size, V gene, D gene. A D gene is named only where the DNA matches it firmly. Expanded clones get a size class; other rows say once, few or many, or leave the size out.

cdr3_nt: TGTGCCAGCACCTTCCTGGCCGGGGCGAACACTGAAGCTTTCTTT
cdr3_aa: CASTFLAGANTEAFF
j_call: TRBJ1-1
clone_size: once
v_call: TRBV6-2/TRBV6-3
d_call: NA

cdr3_nt: TGTGCCAGCAGTTTTCCAGCGGGAGGGTTCCACGAGCAGTACTTC
cdr3_aa: CASSFPAGGFHEQYF
j_call: TRBJ2-7
clone_size: NA
v_call: TRBV28
d_call: TRBD2

cdr3_nt: TGTGCCAGCAGCTGGTATGGGGGTAAAAATGAGCAGTTCTTC
cdr3_aa: CASSWYGGKNEQFF
j_call: TRBJ2-1
clone_size: many
v_call: TRBV7-9
d_call: NA

cdr3_nt: TGCGCCAGCAGCCCCATTAGCGGGGGGGCCGGGAATGAGCAGTTCTTC
cdr3_aa: CASSPISGGAGNEQFF
j_call: TRBJ2-1
clone_size: NA
v_call: TRBV5-1
d_call: TRBD2

cdr3_nt: TGCAGCGCCGCTTCGAACACTGAAGCTTTCTTT
cdr3_aa: CSAASNTEAFF
j_call: TRBJ1-1
clone_size: NA
v_call: TRBV29-1
d_call: NA

cdr3_nt: TGTGCCAGCAGCTTCGGGGGGGTAGTGGAGACCCAGTACTTC
cdr3_aa: CASSFGGVVETQYF
j_call: TRBJ2-5
clone_size: many
v_call: TRBV7-2
d_call: TRBD2

cdr3_nt: TGTGCCAGCAGCTTAGCGTCGACAGTGAACACTGAAGCTTTCTTT
cdr3_aa: CASSLASTVNTEAFF
j_call: TRBJ1-1
clone_size: many
v_call: TRBV7-2
d_call: NA

cdr3_nt: TGTGCCAGCAGCTTATTAAGGGGCGGGGGTTCCTACGAGCAGTACTTC
cdr3_aa: CASSLLRGGGSYEQYF
j_call: TRBJ2-7
clone_size: many
v_call: TRBV7-2
d_call: TRBD2

cdr3_nt: TGTGCCAGCAGTTCACCGAACTATGGCTACACCTTC
cdr3_aa: CASSSPNYGYTF
j_call: TRBJ1-2
clone_size: many
v_call: TRBV27
d_call: NA

cdr3_nt: TGTGCCAGCAGCTTTCAGGGGACTAATGAAAAACTGTTTTTT
cdr3_aa: CASSFQGTNEKLFF
j_call: TRBJ1-4
clone_size: few
v_call: TRBV5-4
d_call: NA

cdr3_nt: TGTGCCAGCAGCGCCCGGGACAGGGGAAACACTGAAGCTTTCTTT
cdr3_aa: CASSARDRGNTEAFF
j_call: TRBJ1-1
clone_size: NA
v_call: TRBV7-6
d_call: TRBD1

cdr3_nt: TGTGCCAGCAGCCCCGTGGGGGGACAGGGGTCTTTCTTT
cdr3_aa: CASSPVGGQGSFF
j_call: TRBJ1-1
clone_size: few
v_call: TRBV3-1
d_call: TRBD1

cdr3_nt: TGTGCCAGCAGCCAAATAGTGCACGCCGGGGAGCTGTTTTTT
cdr3_aa: CASSQIVHAGELFF
j_call: TRBJ2-2
clone_size: NA
v_call: TRBV4-2
d_call: NA

cdr3_nt: TGTGCCAGCAGCGCACTACGACCGGGACTAGCAGACAATGAGCAGTTCTTC
cdr3_aa: CASSALRPGLADNEQFF
j_call: TRBJ2-1
clone_size: many
v_call: TRBV7-3
d_call: TRBD2

cdr3_nt: TGTGCCAGCTCACCAAGAGACAGGGAAGCTTTCTTT
cdr3_aa: CASSPRDREAFF
j_call: TRBJ1-1
clone_size: NA
v_call: TRBV18
d_call: NA

cdr3_nt: TGTGCCAGCGGTCCCGGGGAGAGCAATCAGCCCCAGCATTTT
cdr3_aa: CASGPGESNQPQHF
j_call: TRBJ1-5
clone_size: many
v_call: TRBV7-3
d_call: NA

cdr3_nt: TGCGCCAGCTTTTCGGGCCTAGCGGGAGTAAATGAGCAGTTCTTC
cdr3_aa: CASFSGLAGVNEQFF
j_call: TRBJ2-1
clone_size: NA
v_call: TRBV5-1
d_call: TRBD2

cdr3_nt: TGTGCCAGCAGCCTTACTAGCGGGGCCACCGGGGAGCTGTTTTTT
cdr3_aa: CASSLTSGATGELFF
j_call: TRBJ2-2
clone_size: many
v_call: TRBV7-2
d_call: TRBD2

cdr3_nt: TGTGCCAGCAGCTTGCCGTGGCAGCAAGAGACCCAGTACTTC
cdr3_aa: CASSLPWQQETQYF
j_call: TRBJ2-5
clone_size: NA
v_call: TRBV5-5
d_call: NA

cdr3_nt: TGTGCCAGCAGCTTATCAGGGTACCCCGAGCAGTACTTC
cdr3_aa: CASSLSGYPEQYF
j_call: TRBJ2-7
clone_size: many
v_call: TRBV7-8
d_call: NA

cdr3_nt: TGTGCCAGCAAGATCCGTTCGCTCACAGATACGCAGTATTTT
cdr3_aa: CASKIRSLTDTQYF
j_call: TRBJ2-3
clone_size: many
v_call: TRBV7-8
d_call: NA

cdr3_nt: TGTGCCAGCAGCTTAAGGGCAACTAATGAAAAACTGTTTTTT
cdr3_aa: CASSLRATNEKLFF
j_call: TRBJ1-4
clone_size: many
v_call: TRBV7-2
d_call: NA

cdr3_nt: TGTGCCAGCAGTTACAGGAGCTCTGGGGCCAACGTCCTGACTTTC
cdr3_aa: CASSYRSSGANVLTF
j_call: TRBJ2-6
clone_size: many
v_call: TRBV12-3/TRBV12-4
d_call: NA

cdr3_nt: TGTGCCAGCAGTGGCGACAGGCCCCAGCATTTT
cdr3_aa: CASSGDRPQHF
j_call: TRBJ1-5
clone_size: many
v_call: TRBV28
d_call: NA

cdr3_nt: TGTGCCAGCAGCCGGGGGCTAGCGGGCAACGACGAGCAGTACTTC
cdr3_aa: CASSRGLAGNDEQYF
j_call: TRBJ2-7
clone_size: few
v_call: TRBV4-2
d_call: TRBD2

cdr3_nt: TGTGCCAGCAGCTTAACGGCGGGAGGGCCCAACGAGCAGTACTTC
cdr3_aa: CASSLTAGGPNEQYF
j_call: TRBJ2-7
clone_size: many
v_call: TRBV7-9
d_call: TRBD2

cdr3_nt: TGTGCCACCAGCCTAACAGGGGTGGGCAATCAGCCCCAGCATTTT
cdr3_aa: CATSLTGVGNQPQHF
j_call: TRBJ1-5
clone_size: many
v_call: TRBV15
d_call: TRBD1

cdr3_nt: TGTGCCAGCAGCTTAGCGCTAAGTGGGAGGGCCGGAGAGACCCAGTACTTC
cdr3_aa: CASSLALSGRAGETQYF
j_call: TRBJ2-5
clone_size: many
v_call: TRBV7-2
d_call: TRBD2

cdr3_nt: TGTGCCAGCAGCTTAAGTGGCACAGGGGACTATAAGCAGTTCTTC
cdr3_aa: CASSLSGTGDYKQFF
j_call: TRBJ2-1
clone_size: many
v_call: TRBV7-3
d_call: NA

cdr3_nt: TGCAGCGTTGGAAGACTAGCAGATACGCAGTATTTT
cdr3_aa: CSVGRLADTQYF
j_call: TRBJ2-3
clone_size: few
v_call: TRBV29-1
d_call: NA

cdr3_nt: TGTGCTAGTGGTTTATCGGGGCCCCTAAATCAGCCCCAGCATTTT
cdr3_aa: CASGLSGPLNQPQHF
j_call: TRBJ1-5
clone_size: many
v_call: TRBV12-5
d_call: NA

cdr3_nt: TGTGCCAGCAGCCTCCCAAGGCCCGGGGAGCTGTTTTTT
cdr3_aa: CASSLPRPGELFF
j_call: TRBJ2-2
clone_size: few
v_call: TRBV6-2/TRBV6-3
d_call: NA

cdr3_nt: TGTGCCAGCACAGAGAAATACACTGAAGCTTTCTTT
cdr3_aa: CASTEKYTEAFF
j_call: TRBJ1-1
clone_size: NA
v_call: TRBV6-2/TRBV6-3
d_call: NA

cdr3_nt: TGTGCTAGCAGCCTCCTGGAGGGCGGGGAGCTGTTTTTT
cdr3_aa: CASSLLEGGELFF
j_call: TRBJ2-2
clone_size: NA
v_call: TRBV7-6
d_call: NA

cdr3_nt: TGTGCCAGCAGAAGGACAGGGGGACTCTGGGGGACTGAAGCTTTCTTT
cdr3_aa: CASRRTGGLWGTEAFF
j_call: TRBJ1-1
clone_size: NA
v_call: TRBV2
d_call: TRBD1

cdr3_nt: TGTGCCAGCAGCCCCGGACTAGCGGGGGTGTCCTACAATGAGCAGTTCTTC
cdr3_aa: CASSPGLAGVSYNEQFF
j_call: TRBJ2-1
clone_size: many
v_call: TRBV7-6
d_call: TRBD2

cdr3_nt: TGTGCCAGCAGCTTAAGGGGAGCAGGGCCAAACACTGAAGCTTTCTTT
cdr3_aa: CASSLRGAGPNTEAFF
j_call: TRBJ1-1
clone_size: few
v_call: TRBV7-3
d_call: NA

cdr3_nt: TGCAGCGTCGGACTAGCGGGAGGTATGGAGCAGTTCTTC
cdr3_aa: CSVGLAGGMEQFF
j_call: TRBJ2-1
clone_size: NA
v_call: TRBV29-1
d_call: TRBD2

cdr3_nt: TGTGCCAGCAGGCCCCTTGGGCAGGGATCTTTTAACTATGGCTACACCTTC
cdr3_aa: CASRPLGQGSFNYGYTF
j_call: TRBJ1-2
clone_size: many
v_call: TRBV12-3/TRBV12-4
d_call: NA

cdr3_nt: TGCAGTGCTAGAGATTCGGCGAGGGGGGAAAACGGGGAGCTGTTTTTT
cdr3_aa: CSARDSARGENGELFF
j_call: TRBJ2-2
clone_size: NA
v_call: TRBV20-1
d_call: NA

cdr3_nt: TGTGCCAGCAGCTCAAGTGTGGGCACAGATACGCAGTATTTT
cdr3_aa: CASSSSVGTDTQYF
j_call: TRBJ2-3
clone_size: few
v_call: TRBV7-3
d_call: NA